One T cell receptor (beta chain) is described in this entry. The data derive from a study of blood T cell repertoires in COVID-19. Overall study context: The United States, Italy and Spain provided the acute and convalescent COVID-19 samples. Nucleic acid was either cDNA or gDNA, and it came from T cells, B-cell-depleted T cells, or PBMCs.

The CDR3 loop spans 14 amino acids. J lost 2 bases, V lost 2 bases, and 0 bases had no gene match. Germline lookup yields CDR1 LNHDA and CDR2 SQIVND (reference sequence). Clones were sequenced by immunoSEQ multiplex PCR, and TCRdb holds only the in-frame ones, with some missing. The table has some 120,000 clones, approximately 82% seen once; the top ten hold less than 9%. This chain uses TRBV19 with TRBJ1-5, with 7 bases that match TRBD1. The sample was peripheral blood. This clonotype originated in a man aged 65 to 79 with active or convalescent COVID-19. DNA for the CDR3: TGTGCCAGTAGTATAACAGGGGGCAATCAGCCCCAGCATTTT. It is translated as CASSITGGNQPQHF.